The sequence of this T cell receptor beta chain was determined in a study of CD8+ T cells in alopecia areata. RNA, once extracted, was reverse transcribed into cDNA for use as the sequencing template. Some clones are missing from TCRdb's copy, which holds only in-frame ones; the method was immunoSEQ multiplex PCR. The data show about 150,000 clones, 50% to 65% seen once. The germline V gene encodes CDR1 KGHSH and CDR2 LQKENI. The V end was cut by 1 base, the J end by 5 bases, with 10 bases between. CDR3 length: 14 residues. Study observations and caveats: Higher clonality and more expanded CD8+ clones appeared in lesional than normal scalp. Although TCR sharing was seen in mice, sharing across patients was less clear, possibly for HLA-related reasons.

In its sample, this clone was seen a few times. Its matching antigen is unknown. PBMC-derived CD4+ and CD8+ T cells were sorted. The V gene is TRBV18, the J gene TRBJ2-3, with unresolved D. The sequenced sample was CD4+ T cells sorted from blood. The TCR was taken from a human donor in good health. The CDR3 bases are TGTGCCAGCTCACCACAGCAGGATGGAGATACGCAGTATTTT. It encodes CASSPQQDGDTQYF.